A selection of T cell receptor beta chains follows, all from one sample in a study of T-cell reconstitution after alpha-beta-depleted transplantation in children. TCRdb reprocessed the PCR reads with MiXCR, giving one entry per CDR3 protein. The sample consists of approximately 350,000 distinct CDR3 sequences, approximately 10% of them appearing once. Sequences were derived from PBMCs from the stem cell graft donor, sampled from the stem cell graft. Receptor source: a human donor who donated a stem cell graft to a child with acute lymphoblastic leukemia. Both conserved end residues are part of each CDR3. D genes are given only for firm matches. Size values are once, few and many counts, or a class for expanded clones, and some rows have none.

clone_size	j_call	d_call	v_call	cdr3_aa	cdr3_nt
many	TRBJ2-3	TRBD2	TRBV11-3	CASSLGAGLAGFLDTQYF	TGTGCCAGCAGCTTAGGAGCGGGACTAGCGGGATTTCTAGATACGCAGTATTTT
few	TRBJ2-3	TRBD2	TRBV20-1	CSATDRAGGLRVADTQYF	TGCAGTGCTACCGACCGGGCGGGAGGGCTGAGGGTTGCAGATACGCAGTATTTT
many	TRBJ2-5	-	TRBV3-1	CASSQSSRQETQYF	TGTGCCAGCAGCCAATCGTCGAGACAAGAGACCCAGTACTTC
-	TRBJ2-7	-	TRBV18	CASSPPVSGTYEQYF	TGTGCCAGCTCACCACCGGTGTCGGGGACCTACGAGCAGTACTTC
few	TRBJ2-2	TRBD2	TRBV20-1	CSASVPSGRGTGELFF	TGCAGTGCTAGCGTCCCTAGCGGGAGGGGCACCGGGGAGCTGTTTTTT
few	TRBJ2-1	TRBD1	TRBV4-1	CASSHLRDRGWDEQFF	TGCGCCAGCAGCCACCTCCGGGACAGGGGGTGGGATGAGCAGTTCTTC
few	TRBJ2-1	-	TRBV12-3/TRBV12-4	CASSPTGRYEQFF	TGTGCCAGCAGCCCAACAGGGAGGTATGAGCAGTTCTTC
few	TRBJ1-5	-	TRBV7-9	CASSLGSHQPQHF	TGTGCCAGCAGCTTGGGCAGTCATCAGCCCCAGCATTTT
-	TRBJ2-3	TRBD2	TRBV20-1	CCARGGSGSYGTDTQYF	TGCTGTGCTAGAGGTGGTAGCGGGAGTTACGGCACAGATACGCAGTATTTT
few	TRBJ1-2	-	TRBV27	CASSFGTDYGYTF	TGTGCCAGCAGTTTCGGGACGGACTATGGCTACACCTTC
-	TRBJ2-2	-	TRBV6-1	CASRQRLGSNTGELFF	TGTGCCAGCCGCCAAAGACTAGGTTCGAACACCGGGGAGCTGTTTTTT
few	TRBJ1-5	TRBD1	TRBV5-1	CASSSGTDRGQPQHF	TGCGCCAGCAGCTCGGGGACAGATAGGGGTCAGCCCCAGCATTTT
-	TRBJ2-7	-	TRBV5-1	CASSSGQPDFEQYF	TGCGCCAGCAGCTCTGGACAGCCGGACTTCGAGCAGTACTTC
-	TRBJ2-7	TRBD2	TRBV27	CASSQRLAGGYEQYF	TGTGCCAGCAGTCAGCGACTAGCGGGAGGCTACGAGCAGTACTTC
few	TRBJ2-3	-	TRBV7-9	CASRQIGVRSGTQYF	TGTGCCAGCAGACAGATTGGGGTACGAAGCGGTACGCAGTATTTT
many	TRBJ2-3	TRBD1	TRBV9	CASSVRGSGDTQYF	TGTGCCAGCAGCGTCAGGGGGTCGGGAGATACGCAGTATTTT
few	TRBJ2-7	-	TRBV28	CASSGGGREYEQYF	TGTGCCAGCAGTGGGGGGGGCAGGGAATACGAGCAGTACTTC
few	TRBJ2-3	-	TRBV3-1	CASSHSQGSTDTQYF	TGTGCCAGCAGCCATAGTCAGGGTAGCACAGATACGCAGTATTTT
-	TRBJ2-7	TRBD2	TRBV11-3	CASSLAPSREVYEQYF	TGTGCCAGCAGCTTAGCCCCTTCGCGGGAGGTCTACGAGCAGTACTTC
-	TRBJ2-2	-	TRBV7-9	CASSHPGPGELFF	TGTGCCAGCAGCCATCCAGGGCCCGGGGAGCTGTTTTTT
many	TRBJ2-7	TRBD1	TRBV9	CASSAGQGTHEQYF	TGTGCCAGCAGCGCCGGACAGGGCACCCACGAGCAGTACTTC
-	TRBJ2-3	TRBD1	TRBV7-9	CASSSTSTGGDTQYF	TGTGCCAGCAGCTCCACCTCGACAGGGGGCGATACGCAGTATTTT